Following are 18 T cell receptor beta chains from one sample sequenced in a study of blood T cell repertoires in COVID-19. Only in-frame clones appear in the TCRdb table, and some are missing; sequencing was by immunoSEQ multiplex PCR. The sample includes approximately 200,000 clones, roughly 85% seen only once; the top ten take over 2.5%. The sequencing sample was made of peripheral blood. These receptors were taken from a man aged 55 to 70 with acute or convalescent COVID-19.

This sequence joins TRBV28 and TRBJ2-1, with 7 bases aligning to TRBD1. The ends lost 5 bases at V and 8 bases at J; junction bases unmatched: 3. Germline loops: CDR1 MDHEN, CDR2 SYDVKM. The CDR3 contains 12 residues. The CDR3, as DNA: TGTGCCAGCAGTACAGGGGACCATGAGCAGTTCTTC. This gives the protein CASSTGDHEQFF.

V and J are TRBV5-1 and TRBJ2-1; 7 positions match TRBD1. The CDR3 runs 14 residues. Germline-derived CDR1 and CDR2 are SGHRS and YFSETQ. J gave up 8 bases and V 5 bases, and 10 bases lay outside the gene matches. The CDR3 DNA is TGCGCCAGCAGTTTAGGACAGGTTCGAGATGAGCAGTTCTTC. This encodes CASSLGQVRDEQFF.

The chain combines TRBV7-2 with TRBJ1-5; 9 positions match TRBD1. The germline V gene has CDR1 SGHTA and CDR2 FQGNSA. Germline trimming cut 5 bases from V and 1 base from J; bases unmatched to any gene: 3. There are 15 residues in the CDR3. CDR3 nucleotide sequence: TGTGCCAGCAGCCAAGGGACAGGGAGCAATCAGCCCCAGCATTTT. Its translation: CASSQGTGSNQPQHF.

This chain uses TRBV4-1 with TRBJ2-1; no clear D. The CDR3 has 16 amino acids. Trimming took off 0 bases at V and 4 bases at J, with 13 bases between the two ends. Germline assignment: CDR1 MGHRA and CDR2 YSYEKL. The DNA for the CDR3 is TGCGCCAGCAGCCAAGATTCGGTCCCGGTTTACAATGAGCAGTTCTTC. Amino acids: CASSQDSVPVYNEQFF.

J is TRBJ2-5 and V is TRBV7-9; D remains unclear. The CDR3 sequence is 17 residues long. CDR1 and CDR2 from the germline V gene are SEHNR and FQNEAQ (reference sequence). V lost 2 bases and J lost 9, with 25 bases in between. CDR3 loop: CASSLQVWATGPQAQYF. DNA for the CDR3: TGTGCCAGCAGCTTACAGGTCTGGGCAACTGGCCCTCAGGCCCAGTACTTC.

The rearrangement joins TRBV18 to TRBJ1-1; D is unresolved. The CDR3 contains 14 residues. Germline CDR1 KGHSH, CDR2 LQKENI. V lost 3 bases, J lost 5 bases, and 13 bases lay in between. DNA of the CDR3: TGTGCCAGCTCACCCCGGTCGGGTTTTACTGAAGCTTTCTTT. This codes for CASSPRSGFTEAFF.

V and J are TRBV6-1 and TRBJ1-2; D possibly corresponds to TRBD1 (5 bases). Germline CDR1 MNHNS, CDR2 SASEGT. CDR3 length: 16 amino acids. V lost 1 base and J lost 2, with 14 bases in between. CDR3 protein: CASSEVGMGGNYGYTF. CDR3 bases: TGTGCCAGCAGTGAAGTGGGGATGGGGGGGAACTATGGCTACACCTTC.

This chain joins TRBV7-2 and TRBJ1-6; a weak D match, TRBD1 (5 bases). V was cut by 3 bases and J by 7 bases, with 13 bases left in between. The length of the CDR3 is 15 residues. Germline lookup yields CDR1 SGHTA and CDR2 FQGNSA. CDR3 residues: CASSFGGTVNSPLHF. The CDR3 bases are TGTGCCAGCAGCTTCGGGGGTACGGTAAATTCACCCCTCCACTTT. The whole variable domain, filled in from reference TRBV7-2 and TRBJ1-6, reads GAGVSQSPSNKVTEKGKDVELRCDPISGHTALYWYRQSLGQGLEFLIYFQGNSAPDKSGLPSDRFSAERTGGSVSTLTIQRTQQEDSAVYLCASSFGGTVNSPLHFGNGTRLTVT.

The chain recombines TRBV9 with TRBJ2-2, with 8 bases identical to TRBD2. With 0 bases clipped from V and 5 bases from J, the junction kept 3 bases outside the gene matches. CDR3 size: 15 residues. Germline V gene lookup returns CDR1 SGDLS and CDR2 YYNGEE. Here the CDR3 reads CASSVEAGETGELFF. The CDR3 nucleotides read TGTGCCAGCAGCGTAGAAGCGGGAGAGACCGGGGAGCTGTTTTTT.

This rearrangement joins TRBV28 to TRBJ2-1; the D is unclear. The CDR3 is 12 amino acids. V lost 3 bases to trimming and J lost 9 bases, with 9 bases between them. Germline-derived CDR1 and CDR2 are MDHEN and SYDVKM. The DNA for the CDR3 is TGTGCCAGCAGTTTGACAAGTGTTGAGCAGTTCTTC. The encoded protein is CASSLTSVEQFF.

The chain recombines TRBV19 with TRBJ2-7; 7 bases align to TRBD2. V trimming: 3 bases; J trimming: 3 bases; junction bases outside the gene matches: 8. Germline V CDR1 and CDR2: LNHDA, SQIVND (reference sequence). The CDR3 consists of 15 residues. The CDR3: CASSIVAGDLYEQYF. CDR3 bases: TGTGCCAGTAGTATTGTCGCGGGAGACCTCTACGAGCAGTACTTC.

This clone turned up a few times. CDR3 in DNA: TGCGCCAGCAGCCAAGAATTTCGGGCCCTAGGGAGTGAAAAACTGTTTTTT. This codes for CASSQEFRALGSEKLFF. The gene calls are TRBV4-1 and TRBJ1-4; no reliable D call. Germline V gene lookup returns CDR1 MGHRA and CDR2 YSYEKL. CDR3 length equals 17 residues. The V end lost 0 bases, the J end lost 7 bases, and 18 bases lay between the germline ends.

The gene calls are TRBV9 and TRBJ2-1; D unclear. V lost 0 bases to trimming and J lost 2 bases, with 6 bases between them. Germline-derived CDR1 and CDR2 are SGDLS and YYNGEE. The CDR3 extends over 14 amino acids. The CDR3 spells CASSVAQTYNEQFF. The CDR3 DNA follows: TGTGCCAGCAGCGTAGCGCAGACCTACAATGAGCAGTTCTTC. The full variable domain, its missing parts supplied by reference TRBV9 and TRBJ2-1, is DSGVTQTPKHLITATGQRVTLRCSPRSGDLSVYWYQQSLDQGLQFLIQYYNGEERAKGNILERFSAQQFPDLHSELNLSSLELGDSALYFCASSVAQTYNEQFFGPGTRLTVL.

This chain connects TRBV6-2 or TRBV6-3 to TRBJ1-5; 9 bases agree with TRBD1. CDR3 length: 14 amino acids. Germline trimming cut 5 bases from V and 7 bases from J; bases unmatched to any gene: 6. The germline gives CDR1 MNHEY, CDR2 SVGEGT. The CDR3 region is CASSPDRGGQPQHF. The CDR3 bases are TGTGCCAGCAGTCCGGACAGGGGTGGACAGCCCCAGCATTTT.

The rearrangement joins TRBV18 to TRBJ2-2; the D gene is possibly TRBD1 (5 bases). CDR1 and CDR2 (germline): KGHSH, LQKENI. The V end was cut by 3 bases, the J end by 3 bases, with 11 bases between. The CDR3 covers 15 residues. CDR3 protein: CASSPQDKYTGELFF. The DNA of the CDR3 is TGTGCCAGCTCACCCCAGGACAAGTACACCGGGGAGCTGTTTTTT.

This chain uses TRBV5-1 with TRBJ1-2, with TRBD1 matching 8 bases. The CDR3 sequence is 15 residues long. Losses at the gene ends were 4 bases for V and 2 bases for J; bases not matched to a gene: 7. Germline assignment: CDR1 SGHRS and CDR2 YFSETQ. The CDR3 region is CASSPSTGANYGYTF. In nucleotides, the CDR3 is TGCGCCAGCAGCCCATCGACAGGGGCGAACTATGGCTACACCTTC. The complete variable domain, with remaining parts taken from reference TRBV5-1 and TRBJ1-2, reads KAGVTQTPRYLIKTRGQQVTLSCSPISGHRSVSWYQQTPGQGLQFLFEYFSETQRNKGNFPGRFSGRQFSNSRSEMNVSTLELGDSALYLCASSPSTGANYGYTFGSGTRLTVV.

The DNA for the CDR3 is TGTGCCAGCAGGCGGGGACAGCTTGAAGCTTTCTTT. Translating it yields CASRRGQLEAFF. V is TRBV6-5 and J is TRBJ1-1, with TRBD1 matching 7 bases. This CDR3 comprises 12 residues. V shed 6 bases and J 7 bases; nucleotides not matched to a gene: 5. CDR1 and CDR2 from the germline V gene are MNHEY and SVGAGI.

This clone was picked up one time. The CDR3 reads CASSLTGSNEKLFF. The CDR3 nucleotides read TGTGCCAGCAGCTTAACAGGGTCTAATGAAAAACTGTTTTTT. The chain carries TRBV5-4 and TRBJ1-4; tentative D call: TRBD1 (6 bases). The V gene's germline CDR1 is SGHNT and CDR2 YYREEE (reference sequence). V lost 2 bases to trimming and J lost 3 bases, with 8 bases between them. There are 14 residues in the CDR3.